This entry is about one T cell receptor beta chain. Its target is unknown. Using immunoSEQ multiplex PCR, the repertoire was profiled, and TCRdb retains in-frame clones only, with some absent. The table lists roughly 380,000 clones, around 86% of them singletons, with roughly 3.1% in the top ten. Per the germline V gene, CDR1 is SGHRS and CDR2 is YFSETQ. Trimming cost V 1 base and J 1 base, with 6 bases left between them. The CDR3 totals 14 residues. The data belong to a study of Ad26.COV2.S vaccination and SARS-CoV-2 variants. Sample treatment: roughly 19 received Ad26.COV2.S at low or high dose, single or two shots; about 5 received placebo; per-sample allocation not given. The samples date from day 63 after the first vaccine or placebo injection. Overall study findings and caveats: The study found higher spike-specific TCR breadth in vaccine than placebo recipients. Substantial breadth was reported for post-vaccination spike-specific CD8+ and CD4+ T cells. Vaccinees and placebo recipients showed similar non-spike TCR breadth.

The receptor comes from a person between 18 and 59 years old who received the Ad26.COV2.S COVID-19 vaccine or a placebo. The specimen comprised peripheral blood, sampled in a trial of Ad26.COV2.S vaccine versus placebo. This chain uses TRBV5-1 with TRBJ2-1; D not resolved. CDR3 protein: CASSLRESYNEQFF. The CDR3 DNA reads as TGCGCCAGCAGCTTGAGAGAGTCCTACAATGAGCAGTTCTTC. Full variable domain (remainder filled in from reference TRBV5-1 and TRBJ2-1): KAGVTQTPRYLIKTRGQQVTLSCSPISGHRSVSWYQQTPGQGLQFLFEYFSETQRNKGNFPGRFSGRQFSNSRSEMNVSTLELGDSALYLCASSLRESYNEQFFGPGTRLTVL.